This entry concerns a single T cell receptor beta chain. The CDR3 sequence is 14 residues long. V shed 4 bases, J shed 7 bases, and the junction held 4 bases outside the gene matches. Germline loops: CDR1 SGHRS, CDR2 YFSETQ. The data are from a study of blood T cell repertoires in COVID-19. Across the whole study: T cells, B-cell-depleted T cells, or PBMCs supplied cDNA or gDNA.

Patients in Seattle were enrolled during active infection, then followed longitudinally. In the study's own analysis: Reference gene primer amplification gave nucleated cell count estimates. The protocol was immunoSEQ multiplex PCR, while the TCRdb copy is restricted to in-frame clones and leaves out a portion. The V and J calls and the clone size are those of that table, but D and trimming were determined from the DNA. In the table there are about 330,000 clones, roughly 87% of which are singletons. The specimen sequenced was peripheral blood. This sequence joins TRBV5-1 and TRBJ2-2, with TRBD2 identical over 10 bases. This receptor was identified in a man aged 25-45 years with COVID-19, enrolled during active disease. CDR3: CASSTGLAHGELFF. CDR3 nucleotides: TGCGCCAGCAGCACGGGACTAGCGCACGGGGAGCTGTTTTTT.